The rows below give T cell receptor beta chains drawn from one sample of a study of identical twins. TCRdb fed the 5' RACE reads into MiXCR, producing one record per CDR3 protein. The table includes 1.5 million to 2 million distinct CDR3 sequences, about 32% detected once. The specimen sequenced was cord blood. These receptors all stem from a newborn girl in good health. The CDR3 runs from the conserved cysteine through the conserved F or W. The D gene is left open where the match is weak. A row's size may be missing; if present it is once, few, many or a size class.

d_call	cdr3_length	clone_size	v_call	j_call	cdr3_aa	cdr3_nt
-	18	few	TRBV20-1	TRBJ2-1	CSARGIVRGLSSYNEQFF	TGCAGTGCTAGGGGGATTGTGCGGGGCCTCAGCTCCTACAATGAGCAGTTCTTC
-	15	-	TRBV21-1	TRBJ1-2	CASSKKIWQAYGYTF	TGTGCCAGCAGCAAAAAAATCTGGCAGGCTTATGGCTACACCTTC
TRBD2	17	-	TRBV14	TRBJ2-2	CASSQGQAGGHTGELFF	TGTGCCAGCAGCCAAGGCCAAGCGGGAGGTCACACCGGGGAGCTGTTTTTT
-	16	few	TRBV21-1	TRBJ2-1	CASSKGDYRGWSEQFF	TGTGCCAGCAGCAAAGGCGACTACAGGGGCTGGAGCGAGCAGTTCTTC
-	14	once	TRBV24-1	TRBJ1-5	CATSAGVSNQPQHF	TGTGCCACCAGTGCGGGCGTAAGCAATCAGCCCCAGCATTTT
TRBD1	17	few	TRBV9	TRBJ2-3	CASSPRQGTITTDTQYF	TGTGCCAGCAGCCCACGACAGGGGACGATCACCACAGATACGCAGTATTTT
TRBD2	17	-	TRBV12-3/TRBV12-4	TRBJ2-2	CASSFGTSVPNTGELFF	TGTGCCAGCAGTTTTGGGACTAGTGTTCCAAACACCGGGGAGCTGTTTTTT
-	12	-	TRBV12-3/TRBV12-4	TRBJ1-2	CATGIGSYGYTF	TGTGCCACAGGGATAGGGTCCTATGGCTACACCTTC
-	14	-	TRBV28	TRBJ2-7	CASTDGGRPYEQYF	TGTGCCAGCACGGACGGGGGTCGGCCCTACGAGCAGTACTTC
TRBD2	14	-	TRBV9	TRBJ2-5	CASSASGTNNEQYF	TGTGCCAGCAGCGCATCCGGGACTAACAATGAGCAGTACTTC
-	12	-	TRBV5-1	TRBJ1-2	CASSLESGSYTF	TGCGCCAGCAGCTTGGAATCGGGCAGCTACACCTTC
TRBD2	15	-	TRBV3-1	TRBJ2-5	CASSLSSGSRETQYF	TGTGCCAGCAGTCTGTCTAGCGGGAGTAGGGAGACCCAGTACTTC
TRBD1	17	few	TRBV20-1	TRBJ2-5	CSARASVLGQGIYAQYF	TGCAGTGCTAGAGCCTCAGTGTTGGGACAGGGGATCTACGCGCAGTACTTC
-	12	few	TRBV20-1	TRBJ1-2	CSARVGFYGYTF	TGCAGTGCTAGAGTGGGGTTCTATGGCTACACCTTC
TRBD1	16	-	TRBV2	TRBJ2-3	CASSVLGQGVWDTQYF	TGTGCCAGCAGTGTATTAGGACAGGGCGTTTGGGATACGCAGTATTTT
-	13	few	TRBV19	TRBJ2-6	CASSIPGANVLTF	TGTGCCAGTAGTATTCCCGGGGCCAACGTCCTGACTTTC
-	12	-	TRBV7-9	TRBJ1-1	CASSLAQSEAFF	TGTGCCAGCAGCTTAGCGCAGTCTGAAGCTTTCTTT
TRBD2	16	-	TRBV7-2	TRBJ2-7	CASSLGSGVSSYEQYF	TGTGCCAGCAGCTTAGGTAGCGGGGTGAGCTCCTACGAGCAGTACTTC
TRBD1	18	-	TRBV4-2	TRBJ2-4	CASSQDRRTGVAKNIQYF	TGTGCCAGCAGCCAAGATCGCAGGACAGGGGTGGCCAAAAACATTCAGTACTTC
-	14	-	TRBV25-1	TRBJ2-1	CASSESGGAETQFF	TGTGCCAGCAGTGAATCTGGGGGGGCAGAGACCCAGTTCTTC
-	15	-	TRBV11-2	TRBJ2-5	CASSLLGTVGNEQYF	TGTGCCAGCAGCTTATTGGGAACCGTTGGCAATGAGCAGTACTTC
-	15	many	TRBV10-1	TRBJ2-7	CASSESSWGPYEQYF	TGCGCCAGCAGTGAGTCATCTTGGGGGCCCTACGAGCAGTACTTC
-	15	-	TRBV11-2	TRBJ1-2	CASSSLFRSNYGYTF	TGTGCCAGCAGCTCCCTCTTCAGGAGTAACTATGGCTACACCTTC
TRBD1	16	-	TRBV4-3	TRBJ1-5	CASSQDLGQGIQPQHF	TGCGCCAGCAGCCAAGATCTCGGACAGGGTATTCAGCCCCAGCATTTT
-	14	few	TRBV4-1	TRBJ2-7	CASSLYRDTHEQYF	TGCGCCAGCAGCCTCTACCGGGACACCCACGAGCAGTACTTC
-	15	-	TRBV5-1	TRBJ1-2	CASFGVPTTNYGYTF	TGCGCCAGCTTCGGGGTCCCCACTACTAACTATGGCTACACCTTC
-	15	-	TRBV27	TRBJ2-7	CASSLGLGFYNEQYF	TGTGCCAGCAGTTTGGGGCTAGGGTTCTACAATGAGCAGTACTTC
TRBD1	16	few	TRBV12-3/TRBV12-4	TRBJ2-1	CASSLRRRDRGNEQFF	TGTGCCAGCAGTTTAAGGCGACGGGACAGGGGAAATGAGCAGTTCTTC
-	13	many	TRBV25-1	TRBJ1-2	CASTQGTLYGYTF	TGTGCCAGCACACAGGGTACCCTCTATGGCTACACCTTC
-	14	-	TRBV7-8	TRBJ2-7	CASSLERLAYEQYF	TGTGCCAGCAGCTTAGAACGTTTGGCCTACGAGCAGTACTTC
-	15	-	TRBV25-1	TRBJ2-3	CASSGARDSTDTQYF	TGTGCCAGCAGTGGGGCGAGAGACAGCACAGATACGCAGTATTTT
-	11	once	TRBV30	TRBJ1-3	CAWNRVDTIYF	TGTGCCTGGAACAGGGTCGACACCATATATTTT
-	13	-	TRBV20-1	TRBJ2-7	CSAMASFSYEQYF	TGCAGTGCTATGGCATCCTTCTCCTACGAGCAGTACTTC
-	16	few	TRBV28	TRBJ2-1	CASSPSGVPAYNEQFF	TGTGCCAGCAGTCCGTCGGGAGTCCCAGCCTACAATGAGCAGTTCTTC
-	14	few	TRBV13	TRBJ1-1	CASSLGARVTEAFF	TGTGCCAGCAGCTTGGGGGCGCGGGTCACTGAAGCTTTCTTT
TRBD2	14	many	TRBV28	TRBJ2-7	CASSRSGRNYEQYF	TGTGCCAGCAGCCGATCCGGGAGGAACTACGAGCAGTACTTC
-	15	-	TRBV12-3/TRBV12-4	TRBJ2-3	CASWRAFTSTDTQYF	TGTGCCAGCTGGCGGGCGTTCACTAGCACAGATACGCAGTATTTT
TRBD1	16	few	TRBV4-1	TRBJ1-2	CASSHFRDRVNYGYTF	TGCGCCAGCAGCCATTTCCGGGACAGGGTTAACTATGGCTACACCTTC
-	17	-	TRBV10-3	TRBJ2-6	CAISDRAYTTGANVLTF	TGTGCCATCAGTGATCGGGCATACACGACTGGGGCCAACGTCCTGACTTTC
TRBD2	15	-	TRBV6-5	TRBJ2-1	CASSYSRDRGDEQFF	TGTGCCAGCAGTTACTCGCGGGACCGGGGGGATGAGCAGTTCTTC